This TCR beta chain was observed in a study of cytomegalovirus exposure and HLA in healthy donors. Donors had nominal health at sampling but likely had unrecorded immune exposures. Germline V gene lookup returns CDR1 SEHNR and CDR2 FQNEAQ (reference sequence). V was shortened by 5 bases and J by 7 bases, with 12 bases between the two germline ends. CDR3 length: 13 amino acids. Note on this clone: Its antigen is unknown.

Primers: 60 Vbeta forward and 13 Jbeta reverse. Profiled with immunoSEQ multiplex PCR; TCRdb holds only in-frame clones, not every one. The sample has approximately 150,000 clones. General study results and limits: Highly shared variants forming one cluster were likely a sequencing artifact. HLA alleles were associated with 15,000 to 20,000 TCR beta sequences in a later analysis at 0.05 false discovery rate.

The V call is TRBV7-9, the J call TRBJ2-4, with D possibly matching TRBD2 (5 bases). Sequenced input: PBMCs. This clonotype was sampled from a woman in her 40s in good health and CMV-seronegative. This chain's CDR3 is CASSQRTGNIQYF. The CDR3 DNA sequence: TGTGCCAGCAGCCAAAGGACGGGGAACATTCAGTACTTC.